This T cell receptor beta chain appears in the sequencing data of a study of blood T cell repertoires in COVID-19. Looking at the study overall: The study drew acute and convalescent COVID-19 samples from the United States, Italy and Spain. PBMCs, B-cell-depleted T cells, or T cells were the source of the cDNA or gDNA that made up the material.

In the authors' methods: Amplification with reference gene primers provided the estimates of nucleated cell counts. Clones were read by immunoSEQ multiplex PCR, and TCRdb kept only the in-frame ones, dropping some. V and J calls plus clone size are reproduced from that table; the DNA served to infer D and trimming. The repertoire holds about 48,000 clones, with about nine tenths as singletons. The receptor comes from a man aged 65 to 85 with acute or convalescent COVID-19. The sample comprised peripheral blood.

CDR3 amino acids: CASSLDRAAYEQYF. The CDR3 DNA follows: TGTGCCAGCAGCTTGGACAGGGCGGCCTACGAGCAGTACTTC. The J gene is TRBJ2-7, the V gene TRBV7-2, with 8 bases matching TRBD1. The CDR3 covers 14 residues. With V trimmed by 3 bases and J by 2 bases, 3 bases remained unmatched. Germline V gene lookup returns CDR1 SGHTA and CDR2 FQGNSA. The full variable domain, rest sourced from reference TRBV7-2 and TRBJ2-7, is GAGVSQSPSNKVTEKGKDVELRCDPISGHTALYWYRQSLGQGLEFLIYFQGNSAPDKSGLPSDRFSAERTGGSVSTLTIQRTQQEDSAVYLCASSLDRAAYEQYFGPGTRLTVT.